One and the same sample provided the 31 T cell receptor beta chains below, sequenced in a study of T cells in pancreatic ductal adenocarcinoma. Profiled with immunoSEQ multiplex PCR; TCRdb holds only in-frame clones, not every one. The data hold 4,500 to 5,000 clones, with roughly 90% observed a single time. The selected patients with pancreatic ductal adenocarcinoma had surgery but no neoadjuvant therapy. The sequenced material came from pancreatic tumor tissue. These receptors all stem from a human donor with pancreatic ductal adenocarcinoma.

The rearrangement uses TRBV7-9 and TRBJ2-7; possibly TRBD1 for D (7 bases). The V and J ends lost 7 bases and 4 bases respectively, with 23 bases between them. CDR3 size: 16 residues. In germline, CDR1 is SEHNR, CDR2 FQNEAQ (reference sequence). Here the CDR3 DNA reads TGTGCCAGCACCAAATGGTCCCAGGGGGGAGATTACGAGCAGTACTTC. It translates to CASTKWSQGGDYEQYF.

This clone was found once. This chain links TRBV6-6 with TRBJ2-7, with unresolved D. Germline-derived CDR1 and CDR2 are MNHNY and SVGAGI (reference sequence). The CDR3 runs to 12 residues. Trimming removed 2 bases from V and 2 bases from J, with 4 bases in between. The CDR3 loop reads CASSYGTYEQYF. CDR3 in DNA: TGTGCCAGCAGTTACGGAACCTACGAGCAGTACTTC.

The rearrangement joins TRBV18 to TRBJ2-7, with a weak D call TRBD2 (6 bases). The germline V gene has CDR1 KGHSH and CDR2 LQKENI. This CDR3 spans 15 amino acids. V lost 5 bases and J lost 4, with 18 bases in between. The CDR3: CASSSGTGSFYEQYF. The CDR3 nucleotides read TGTGCCAGCTCATCCGGGACTGGGTCTTTTTACGAGCAGTACTTC.

V and J are TRBV2 and TRBJ2-1; D gene ambiguous. The CDR3 has 14 residues. Per the germline V gene, CDR1 is SNHLY and CDR2 is FYNNEI. Trimming left V 3 bases short and J 11 bases short, with 17 bases between. This CDR3 is CASSDDLGRPKQFF. CDR3 DNA: TGTGCCAGCAGTGACGATCTCGGCCGACCAAAGCAGTTCTTC.

The chain employs TRBV2 and TRBJ2-3; 8 bases line up with TRBD2. The CDR3 is made up of 16 amino acids. Looked up from germline, CDR1 is SNHLY and CDR2 is FYNNEI. V gave up 2 bases and J gave up 4 bases; unmatched junction bases: 8. CDR3 in DNA: TGTGCCAGCAGTGAACGGGGACTAGTCCCCTCAGATACGCAGTATTTT. It codes for CASSERGLVPSDTQYF.

The V and J genes are TRBV5-4 and TRBJ2-7; TRBD1 agrees at 10 bases. Germline CDR1 reads SGHNT; CDR2 reads YYREEE (reference sequence). CDR3 size: 14 residues. V dropped 2 bases and J dropped 3; count of bases not matched to a gene: 2. CDR3 nucleotides: TGTGCCAGCAGCTTCGGGACAGGGGTCTACGAGCAGTACTTC. Amino acid sequence: CASSFGTGVYEQYF.

The chain combines TRBV11-2 with TRBJ2-2; no definite D call. V was trimmed by 2 bases and J by 6 bases, leaving 13 bases between them. The CDR3 consists of 15 residues. Germline-derived CDR1 and CDR2 are SGHAT and FQNNGV. The CDR3 sequence: CASSLYLVLAGELFF. In DNA form, the CDR3 reads TGTGCCAGCAGCTTATATCTAGTGCTGGCCGGGGAGCTGTTTTTT.

This chain uses TRBV5-5 with TRBJ2-1; 8 bases map to TRBD1. J lost 4 bases, V lost 4 bases, and 13 bases had no gene match. The CDR3 has 17 amino acids. Germline V gene data show CDR1 as SGHKS and CDR2 as YYEKEE (reference sequence). CDR3 nucleotide sequence: TGTGCCAGCAGCCTCGACCAAACGGGACAGGTTTACAATGAGCAGTTCTTC. Amino acids: CASSLDQTGQVYNEQFF. The whole variable domain, remainder taken from reference TRBV5-5 and TRBJ2-1, is DAGVTQSPTHLIKTRGQQVTLRCSPISGHKSVSWYQQVLGQGPQFIFQYYEKEERGRGNFPDRFSARQFPNYSSELNVNALLLGDSALYLCASSLDQTGQVYNEQFFGPGTRLTVL.

This rearrangement joins TRBV6-6 to TRBJ2-7; possibly TRBD2 for D (5 bases). Per germline, CDR1 MNHNY and CDR2 SVGAGI (reference sequence). This CDR3 region has 13 residues. V shed 2 bases and J shed 5 bases, with 10 bases lying between them. DNA for the CDR3: TGTGCCAGCAGTTACGGGAGTTGGGACGAGCAGTACTTC. It translates to CASSYGSWDEQYF.

CDR3 coding DNA: TGCGCCAGCAGCTTGGCCGGGACAAACTTCTACGAGCAGTACTTC. This sequence encodes CASSLAGTNFYEQYF. This chain uses TRBV5-1 with TRBJ2-7, with D maybe TRBD1 (6 bases). This CDR3 is built from 15 residues. CDR1 and CDR2 from the germline V gene are SGHRS and YFSETQ. Trimming removed 0 bases from V and 3 bases from J, with 13 bases in between. The complete variable domain, with remaining parts taken from reference TRBV5-1 and TRBJ2-7, reads KAGVTQTPRYLIKTRGQQVTLSCSPISGHRSVSWYQQTPGQGLQFLFEYFSETQRNKGNFPGRFSGRQFSNSRSEMNVSTLELGDSALYLCASSLAGTNFYEQYFGPGTRLTVT.

V usage is TRBV9 and J usage is TRBJ2-1; TRBD1 matches at 10 bases. The CDR3 length is 16 residues. V lost 3 bases and J lost 5; bases outside the gene matches: 8. From germline, CDR1 is SGDLS and CDR2 YYNGEE. In DNA, the CDR3 is TGTGCCAGCAGCGCGAGACAGGGGGCGATTCACAATGAGCAGTTCTTC. It specifies CASSARQGAIHNEQFF.

This clone has a single count. The J gene is TRBJ2-7, the V gene TRBV18; D is tentatively TRBD1 or TRBD2 (5 bases each). The germline gives CDR1 KGHSH, CDR2 LQKENI. V lost 4 bases and J lost 3, with 16 bases in between. The CDR3 covers 15 residues. The CDR3 nucleotides read TGTGCCAGCTCACAGGAGTTTGGGGGTAACTACGAGCAGTACTTC. As protein: CASSQEFGGNYEQYF.

This chain uses TRBV27 with TRBJ2-5, with 8 nucleotides matching TRBD1. J lost 0 bases, V lost 4 bases, and 10 bases had no gene match. The CDR3 loop spans 17 amino acids. Per germline, CDR1 MNHEY and CDR2 SMNVEV (reference sequence). Here the CDR3 reads CASSSPGQVDNQETQYF. CDR3 in DNA: TGTGCCAGCAGTTCGCCGGGACAGGTGGACAACCAAGAGACCCAGTACTTC.

V usage is TRBV11-2 and J usage is TRBJ1-1; D is ambiguous. Trimming took off 4 bases at V and 4 bases at J, with 7 bases between the two ends. Per the germline V gene, CDR1 is SGHAT and CDR2 is FQNNGV. The CDR3 runs to 12 residues. In DNA form, the CDR3 reads TGTGCCAGCAGCTGGGCCGGCACTGAAGCTTTCTTT. Its protein is CASSWAGTEAFF. Looking up the rest from reference TRBV11-2 and TRBJ1-1 gives the full variable domain: EAGVAQSPRYKIIEKRQSVAFWCNPISGHATLYWYQQILGQGPKLLIQFQNNGVVDDSQLPKDRFSAERLKGVDSTLKIQPAKLEDSAVYLCASSWAGTEAFFGQGTRLTVV.

In its sample, this clone was seen a few times. The CDR3 DNA reads as TGCGCCAGCAGCCACCCACACGGGGCTAGCGGGAGAAATGAGCAGTTCTTC. The encoded protein is CASSHPHGASGRNEQFF. The chain carries TRBV4-3 and TRBJ2-1, with 10 positions matching TRBD2. CDR1 and CDR2 from the germline V gene are LGHNA and YSLEER. V lost 3 bases, J lost 7 bases, and 12 bases stayed unmatched. The CDR3 is 17 amino acids.

The chain combines TRBV4-1 with TRBJ2-1; tentatively, D is TRBD2 (6 bases). CDR1 and CDR2 (germline): MGHRA, YSYEKL. The CDR3 sequence is 17 residues long. V lost 0 bases and J 1 base, leaving 13 bases between the germline ends. The CDR3 nucleotides read TGCGCCAGCAGCCAAGAGGAGGGGCAACTTTCCTACAATGAGCAGTTCTTC. Its protein product is CASSQEEGQLSYNEQFF.

The rearrangement links TRBV7-2 to TRBJ2-7; 7 positions match TRBD1. CDR3 length: 15 residues. V lost 5 bases, J lost 0 bases, and 7 bases stayed unmatched. Germline CDR1 SGHTA, CDR2 FQGNSA. CDR3 sequence reads: CASSQGQVRSYEQYF. CDR3 nucleotides: TGTGCCAGCAGCCAAGGACAGGTCCGCTCCTACGAGCAGTACTTC.

V is TRBV7-8 and J is TRBJ1-4, with 8 bases lining up with TRBD1. V lost 7 bases to trimming and J lost 8 bases; unmatched junction nucleotides: 12. CDR1 and CDR2 from the germline V gene are SGHVS and FQNEAQ. This CDR3 region has 15 residues. The CDR3 DNA reads as TGTGCCAGCAACGACATCAGGGGGCGCGGAGAAAAACTGTTTTTT. It yields the protein CASNDIRGRGEKLFF.

This clone has only one observation. The chain is built from TRBV4-2 and TRBJ1-3; TRBD1 matches at 12 bases. With V trimmed by 1 base and J by 0 bases, 7 bases remained unmatched. The CDR3 length is 19 residues. CDR1 and CDR2 from the germline V gene are LGHNA and YNFKEQ. The CDR3 spells CASSQVSGTGGRSGNTIYF. CDR3 nucleotide sequence: TGTGCCAGCAGCCAAGTCTCCGGGACAGGGGGCCGCTCTGGAAACACCATATATTTT.

The V gene is TRBV5-5, the J gene TRBJ1-6, with TRBD1 matching over 8 bases. There are 15 residues in the CDR3. Trimming at V came to 0 bases and at J to 7 bases, leaving 3 bases not matched to a gene. CDR1 and CDR2 from the germline V gene are SGHKS and YYEKEE (reference sequence). The CDR3 protein is CASSLGQGRNSPLHF. The DNA of the CDR3 is TGTGCCAGCAGCTTGGGACAGGGGCGGAATTCACCCCTCCACTTT.

The V gene is TRBV6-5, the J gene TRBJ1-5; TRBD1 might be the D (6 bases). This CDR3 has 14 residues. V was pared by 4 bases and J by 3 bases, with 10 bases between. Germline V gene data show CDR1 as MNHEY and CDR2 as SVGAGI. CDR3 protein: CASSSTGYNQPQHF. CDR3 sequence (DNA): TGTGCCAGCAGTTCCACAGGGTACAATCAGCCCCAGCATTTT.

This clone was seen once. The chain recombines TRBV7-8 with TRBJ1-2; possibly TRBD1 for D (5 bases). The V gene lost 5 bases and the J gene lost 9 bases, with 16 bases spanning the gap. Germline V gene data show CDR1 as SGHVS and CDR2 as FQNEAQ. This CDR3 comprises 13 residues. DNA for the CDR3: TGTGCCAGCAGCCCGGGGACGATCAGGCGCTACACCTTC. As protein: CASSPGTIRRYTF.

The chain employs TRBV9 and TRBJ2-1, with 7 bases matching TRBD2. Germline lookup yields CDR1 SGDLS and CDR2 YYNGEE. With V trimmed by 3 bases and J by 5 bases, 8 bases remained unmatched. CDR3 length: 15 amino acids. The CDR3 DNA follows: TGTGCCAGCAGCGCTAGGGCGGGAGTCAACAATGAGCAGTTCTTC. This gives the protein CASSARAGVNNEQFF.

This clone was detected a few times. V usage is TRBV5-1 and J usage is TRBJ1-2; D is ambiguous. Germline V lookup: CDR1 SGHRS, CDR2 YFSETQ. This CDR3 is built from 13 residues. V dropped 4 bases and J dropped 10 bases, with 17 bases sitting between them. The CDR3 bases are TGCGCCAGCAGCCCACAAGGAGGGCGAGACTACACCTTC. Its protein is CASSPQGGRDYTF.

The chain uses TRBV6-5 and TRBJ2-7; TRBD1 aligns across 8 bases. The J segment lost 1 base and the V segment lost 6 bases, leaving 5 bases of the junction unmatched. This CDR3 spans 14 amino acids. Germline-derived CDR1 and CDR2 are MNHEY and SVGAGI. This CDR3 is CASRGRQGSYEQYF. As DNA, the CDR3 is TGTGCCAGCAGGGGCCGACAGGGGTCCTACGAGCAGTACTTC.

CDR3 nucleotides: TGTGCCAGCAGACCACGGACAGGCGAGGAGACCCAGTACTTC. Amino acids: CASRPRTGEETQYF. This chain joins TRBV6-5 and TRBJ2-5; 7 positions match TRBD1. The length of the CDR3 is 14 residues. The J segment lost 5 bases and the V segment lost 6 bases, leaving 9 bases of the junction unmatched. CDR1 and CDR2 (germline): MNHEY, SVGAGI.

V usage is TRBV28 and J usage is TRBJ2-7, with 8 bases matching TRBD1. The CDR3 contains 15 residues. The J segment lost 0 bases and the V segment lost 5 bases, leaving 6 bases of the junction unmatched. Germline V gene lookup returns CDR1 MDHEN and CDR2 SYDVKM. Here the CDR3 reads CASSQITGGSYEQYF. Here the CDR3 DNA reads TGTGCCAGCAGTCAAATCACAGGGGGCTCCTACGAGCAGTACTTC.

V usage is TRBV5-1 and J usage is TRBJ1-1, with 10 bases fitting TRBD1. There are 16 residues in the CDR3. The germline CDR1 and CDR2 sequences are SGHRS and YFSETQ. V dropped 2 bases and J dropped 0; count of bases not matched to a gene: 4. CDR3 protein: CASSLWTGGMNTEAFF. In DNA, the CDR3 is TGCGCCAGCAGCTTATGGACAGGGGGTATGAACACTGAAGCTTTCTTT.

The chain uses TRBV9 and TRBJ1-2; D unresolved. V was trimmed by 0 bases and J by 2 bases, leaving 8 bases between them. This CDR3 contains 14 residues. Germline V lookup: CDR1 SGDLS, CDR2 YYNGEE. The CDR3 nucleotides are TGTGCCAGCAGCGTAGATGCGGGAAACTATGGCTACACCTTC. Amino acids: CASSVDAGNYGYTF.

V is TRBV2 and J is TRBJ1-3, with D maybe TRBD1 (5 bases). Germline assignment: CDR1 SNHLY and CDR2 FYNNEI. Trimming took 1 base from V and 2 from J, leaving 9 bases between them. This CDR3 spans 15 amino acids. The CDR3 region is CASSEGWGTGNTIYF. In DNA, the CDR3 is TGTGCCAGCAGTGAAGGATGGGGCACTGGAAACACCATATATTTT.

This chain links TRBV28 with TRBJ1-2; possible D gene TRBD1, 5 bases. V was shortened by 8 bases and J by 1 base, with 14 bases between the two germline ends. The CDR3 extends over 14 amino acids. The germline gives CDR1 MDHEN, CDR2 SYDVKM. The DNA of the CDR3 is TGTGCCAGCTGCCTCGGGGGGAGTAACTATGGCTACACCTTC. Its translation: CASCLGGSNYGYTF.